This TCR beta chain was obtained from a study of blood T cells in healthy people across ages (dated by TCRdb to the mid-2010s). Background on the whole study: In model experiments, template switching captured roughly one uniquely barcoded TCR beta cDNA molecule for every two T cells. To track age-related changes in TCR beta repertoire diversity, the study relied on deep sequencing normalized with unique cDNA molecular identifiers. Donors were grouped into four age groups: young (average about 15 years), middle-aged (about 40), aged (around 60) and long-lived (approximately 81). To avoid experimental bias, donors of different ages were randomly spread across the sequencing lanes. The study analyzed two additional independent replicas of 1 million unique cDNA reads from the same blood draw for two donors, one aged 18 to 30 and one aged 80 or older.

Counted from cysteine to phenylalanine, this CDR3 has 15 amino acids. Here the CDR3 DNA is all that survives: 45 bases in frame from base 1. As encoded in the germline V gene (reference sequence), CDR1 is DFQATT while CDR2 is SNEGSKA. The roughly 42 donors, aged about 6 to 95 years, were systemically healthy Caucasian individuals from Russia. Ten milliliters of peripheral blood were drawn from each donor into EDTA-treated Vacutainer tubes. PBMCs were isolated by Ficoll-Paque density-gradient centrifugation, with at least 7 million obtained per sample. Total RNA, at least 6 micrograms per sample, was extracted from PBMCs with Trizol reagent. The percentages of naive CD45RAhigh/CD27high T cells were determined by flow cytometry on a PBMC aliquot from every donor. Receptor amplification or capture employed 5' RACE. The sequencer listed for this sample is Illumina HiSeq 2500. A second PCR of about 6 to 11 cycles was performed with a sample-barcoded 5' primer and a J-beta primer mix. Each TCR beta cDNA molecule received a unique molecular identifier from a template-switch 5' adaptor carrying 12 random nucleotides. Each sample yielded at least 3 million CDR3-containing paired-end reads. The Mint cDNA synthesis kit, primed by a TRBC-specific oligonucleotide, was used to synthesize first-strand cDNA from all RNA. After uracil-DNA glycosylase treatment, a first 18-cycle PCR used universal primers M1SS and BC2_uni_R on all cDNA. The authors' pipeline ran thus. For normalization, 1 million high-quality reads, each with a distinct molecular identifier, were randomly selected from each sample. Reads with shared molecular identifiers were discarded instead of being binned into consensus sequences. MiTCR, set to a Q25 quality threshold and the strictest error-elimination algorithm, was used for CDR3 identification, clonotype clustering and error correction. Lower-bound total TCR beta diversity was estimated with a nonparametric unseen species model using Euler transformation. TCRdb cleaned the public reads at Q25 with fastp, built clones with MiXCR and kept in-frame beta chains. CDR3 protein sequences are deduplicated, and each keeps its most common genes and DNA. None of the V and J calls come from the authors' own analysis; TCRdb made them. For this sample there are 1.5 million to 1.8 million distinct CDR3 sequences; under 55% appear just once. 4% of the sample is in the top ten clones.

The research as a whole found: Total diversity estimates from one million sequenced T cells were considered lower bounds and underestimates. Conclusive comparison of naive and antigen-experienced compartments was prevented by the profiling of bulk unsorted PBMCs. As age increased, observed TCR beta diversity per million T cells dropped in a roughly linear way, and a significant reduction was already evident by age about 40. Because the CMV infection status of the donors was unknown, age-related changes in expanded clonotypes may potentially have been confounded. A strong correlation was found between observed TCR beta diversity and the percentage of naive T cells measured by flow cytometry. The long-lived group showed more naive CD4+ T cells, fewer expanded clones and increased TCR diversity than the aged group, suggesting age selection.

Details on this clonotype: The antigen it binds to is not known. No much larger clone exists at a distance of one base, and base qualities are not known.

Sample: blood. The source of this sequence is a woman aged 18 to 35 in good health. The sequence is built from TRBV20-1 and TRBJ2-1; TRBD2 is perhaps the D gene, given 5 matching bases. The J call may be incorrect, as the DNA end agrees better with TRBJ2-7. The CDR3 region has the sequence CSARDLGSSYNEQYF. The sequence in DNA is TGCAGTGCTAGAGATCTGGGGAGCTCCTACAATGAGCAGTACTTC.